This T cell receptor (beta chain) was identified during a study of blood T cells in healthy people across ages. The authors ran a second PCR of about 6 to 11 cycles using a sample-barcoded 5' primer and a J-beta primer mix. TCRdb fed the 5' RACE reads into MiXCR, producing one record per CDR3 protein. Altogether around 1,600,000 distinct CDR3 sequences are present, under 55% being singletons, with the ten largest covering approximately 4.1%. The CDR3 consists of 12 residues. The germline V and J ends were trimmed by 7 bases and 5 bases, with 11 bases remaining between them. Germline CDR1 and CDR2: MNHNS and SASEGT. Whole-study results and caveats: Unsorted PBMCs blocked a conclusive comparison of naive and antigen-experienced cells.

Comment on this clonotype: The antigen is unknown. A much larger clone differs by one base, so this may be a read error.

This clonotype was sampled from a woman aged 18-30 years in good health. The V and J genes are TRBV6-1 and TRBJ1-1; a weak D match, TRBD1 (6 bases). Sequencing was performed on blood. CDR3 protein: CASTRRGTEAFF. In DNA, the CDR3 is TGTGCCAGCACCCGAAGGGGGACTGAAGCTTTCTTT.